A single T cell receptor beta chain is shown here with its context. Its target is unknown. The CDR3 is 14 residues long. Per the germline V gene, CDR1 is SGHTA and CDR2 is FQGNSA. V was clipped by 2 bases and J by 3 bases, with 11 bases between them. Assay: immunoSEQ multiplex PCR; the TCRdb copy retains only in-frame clones and omits some. The sample records about 160,000 clones, nearly 90% being singletons. This entry is derived from a study of T cell responses to AZD1222 COVID-19 vaccine. Study findings and constraints: Epitopes outside B.1.351 and B.1.1.7 mutated regions reportedly drew nearly half of spike TCRs. Spike-wide vaccine-associated CD4 TCRs dominated at 160-218 and 743-854.

The rearrangement links TRBV7-2 to TRBJ2-7; D perhaps matches TRBD1 (5 bases). The sequenced sample was peripheral blood, obtained on day 0 of AZD1222 vaccination. The clonotype originates from an adult in good health. CDR3 sequence: CASSLPGLNYEQYF. The CDR3 coding sequence is TGTGCCAGCAGCTTACCAGGGCTTAACTACGAGCAGTACTTC.